The T cell receptor beta chain under discussion was sequenced for a study of circulating CD8 cells and anti-PD-1 response in melanoma. Study details: Nivolumab was given intravenously at 3 mg/kg every 2 weeks. Complete or partial response defined responders; stable or progressive disease, non-responders. Study conclusions and caveats: Under 8% of TRB clonotypes were shared between subsets at M1. PD-1 and DPOS subsets showed similar, higher clonality than DNEG.

J was trimmed by 3 bases and V by 9 bases; bases with no gene match: 4. The CDR3 has 13 residues. In germline, CDR1 is MNHEY, CDR2 SMNVEV (reference sequence). By its share, this clonotype is medium-sized. No antigen is known for it. Sorting of live CD3+CD8+TCRalphabeta+ cells by PD-1 and/or TIGIT gave four subsets. Each library started from about 15 ng of total RNA using the QIAseq Immune Repertoire TCR panel. MiXCR, run by TCRdb on the reads, gives a single entry per CDR3 protein. The table has approximately 900 distinct CDR3 sequences, 8.5% to 10% seen once. This receptor was identified in a human donor with melanoma. The genes are TRBV27 and TRBJ2-1; 8 bases map to TRBD2. The source material was CD8+ T cells from PBMCs, sampled at baseline or after one month of anti-PD-1 therapy (not recorded which). DNA of the CDR3: TGTGCCAGTCTCAGCGGGGGCTACAATGAGCAGTTCTTC. It is translated as CASLSGGYNEQFF.